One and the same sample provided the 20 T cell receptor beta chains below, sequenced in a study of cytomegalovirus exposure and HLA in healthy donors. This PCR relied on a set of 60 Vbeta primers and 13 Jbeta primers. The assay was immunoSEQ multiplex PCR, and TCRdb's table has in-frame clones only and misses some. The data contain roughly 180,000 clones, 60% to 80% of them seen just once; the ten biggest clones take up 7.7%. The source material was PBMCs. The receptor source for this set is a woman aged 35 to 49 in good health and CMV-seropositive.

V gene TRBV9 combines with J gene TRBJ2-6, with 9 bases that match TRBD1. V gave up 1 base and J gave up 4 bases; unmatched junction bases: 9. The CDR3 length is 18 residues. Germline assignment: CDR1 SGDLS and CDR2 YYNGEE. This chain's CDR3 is CASSVPRTGALGANVLTF. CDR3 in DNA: TGTGCCAGCAGCGTACCCAGGACAGGGGCTCTGGGGGCCAACGTCCTGACTTTC.

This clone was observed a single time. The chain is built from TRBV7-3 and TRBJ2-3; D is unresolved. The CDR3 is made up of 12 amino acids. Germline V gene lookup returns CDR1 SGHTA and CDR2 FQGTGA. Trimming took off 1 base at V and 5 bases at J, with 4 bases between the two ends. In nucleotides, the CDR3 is TGTGCCAGCAGCTTAAGTAGAGATACGCAGTATTTT. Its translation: CASSLSRDTQYF.

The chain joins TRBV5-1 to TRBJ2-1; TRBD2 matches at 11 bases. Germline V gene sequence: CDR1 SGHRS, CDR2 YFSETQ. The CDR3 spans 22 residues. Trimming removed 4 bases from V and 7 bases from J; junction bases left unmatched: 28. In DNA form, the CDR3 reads TGCGCCAGCAGCCCCACCGGGACAGGTATAGCCCCCGGGACTAGCGGATTAAATGAGCAGTTCTTC. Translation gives CASSPTGTGIAPGTSGLNEQFF.

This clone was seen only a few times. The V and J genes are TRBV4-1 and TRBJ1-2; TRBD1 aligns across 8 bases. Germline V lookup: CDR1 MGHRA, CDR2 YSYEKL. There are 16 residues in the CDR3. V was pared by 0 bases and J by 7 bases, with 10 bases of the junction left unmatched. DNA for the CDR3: TGCGCCAGCAGCCAAGAGATCGGCAGGGGGCTGGGTGGCTACACCTTC. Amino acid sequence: CASSQEIGRGLGGYTF.

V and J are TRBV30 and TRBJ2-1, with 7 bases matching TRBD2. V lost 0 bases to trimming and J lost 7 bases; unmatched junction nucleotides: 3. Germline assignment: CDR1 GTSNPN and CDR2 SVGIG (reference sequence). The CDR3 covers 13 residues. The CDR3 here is CAWSVLAGNEQFF. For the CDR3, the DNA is TGTGCCTGGAGTGTCTTAGCGGGTAATGAGCAGTTCTTC.

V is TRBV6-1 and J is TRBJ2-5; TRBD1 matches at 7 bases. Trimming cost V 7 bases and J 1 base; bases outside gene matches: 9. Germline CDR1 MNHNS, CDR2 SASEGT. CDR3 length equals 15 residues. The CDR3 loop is CASIPIGTAQETQYF. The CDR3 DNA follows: TGTGCCAGCATTCCAATAGGGACAGCCCAAGAGACCCAGTACTTC.

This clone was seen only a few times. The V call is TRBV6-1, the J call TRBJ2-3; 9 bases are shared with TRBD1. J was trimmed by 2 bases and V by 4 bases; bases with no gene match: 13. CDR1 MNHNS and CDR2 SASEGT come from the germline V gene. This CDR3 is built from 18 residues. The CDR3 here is CASSVLQGAGRHTDTQYF. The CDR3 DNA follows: TGTGCCAGCAGTGTATTACAGGGGGCTGGGAGACACACAGATACGCAGTATTTT.

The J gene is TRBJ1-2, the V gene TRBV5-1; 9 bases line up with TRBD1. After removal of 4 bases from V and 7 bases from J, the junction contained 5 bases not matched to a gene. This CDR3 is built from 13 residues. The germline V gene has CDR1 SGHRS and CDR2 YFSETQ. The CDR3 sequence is CASSRDRDVGYTF. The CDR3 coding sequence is TGCGCCAGCAGCCGGGACAGGGATGTTGGCTACACCTTC.

The CDR3, as DNA: TGCGCCAGCAGCTTGTCTTTCGGGGGCGAGCAGTACTTC. Translation gives CASSLSFGGEQYF. This sequence joins TRBV5-1 and TRBJ2-7, with TRBD2 as a possible D gene (6 bases). The CDR3 sequence is 13 residues long. Germline lookup yields CDR1 SGHRS and CDR2 YFSETQ. V was trimmed by 1 base and J by 6 bases, leaving 11 bases between them. Filled out from reference TRBV5-1 and TRBJ2-7, the complete variable domain reads KAGVTQTPRYLIKTRGQQVTLSCSPISGHRSVSWYQQTPGQGLQFLFEYFSETQRNKGNFPGRFSGRQFSNSRSEMNVSTLELGDSALYLCASSLSFGGEQYFGPGTRLTVT.

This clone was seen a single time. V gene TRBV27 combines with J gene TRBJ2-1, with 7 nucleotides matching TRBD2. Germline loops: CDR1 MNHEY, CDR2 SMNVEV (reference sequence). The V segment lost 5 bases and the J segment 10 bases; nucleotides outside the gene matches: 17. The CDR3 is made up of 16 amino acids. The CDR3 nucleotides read TGTGCCAGCAGTCCCAGTGCTAGCGGTGGGTGGTGGGAGCAGTTCTTC. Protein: CASSPSASGGWWEQFF.

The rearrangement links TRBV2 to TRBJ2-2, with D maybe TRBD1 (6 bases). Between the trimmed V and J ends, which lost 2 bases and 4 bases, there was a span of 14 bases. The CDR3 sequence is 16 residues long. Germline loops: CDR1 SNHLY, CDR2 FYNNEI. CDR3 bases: TGTGCCAGCAGTGAATGGGGGCAGGGAAGCACCGGGGAGCTGTTTTTT. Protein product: CASSEWGQGSTGELFF.

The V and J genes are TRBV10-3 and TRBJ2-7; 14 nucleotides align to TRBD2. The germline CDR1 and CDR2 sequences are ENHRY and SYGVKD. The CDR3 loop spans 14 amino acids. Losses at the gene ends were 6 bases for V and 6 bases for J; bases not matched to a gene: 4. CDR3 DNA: TGTGCCATCAGACCGGGACTAGCGGGAGTCGAGCAGTACTTC. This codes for CAIRPGLAGVEQYF.

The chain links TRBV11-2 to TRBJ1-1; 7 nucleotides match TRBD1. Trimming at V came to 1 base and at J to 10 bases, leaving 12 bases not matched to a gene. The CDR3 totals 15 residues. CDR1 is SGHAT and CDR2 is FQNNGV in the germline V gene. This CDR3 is CASSLGAGGTSVAFF. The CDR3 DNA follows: TGTGCCAGCAGCTTAGGGGCAGGGGGGACTTCGGTAGCTTTCTTT.

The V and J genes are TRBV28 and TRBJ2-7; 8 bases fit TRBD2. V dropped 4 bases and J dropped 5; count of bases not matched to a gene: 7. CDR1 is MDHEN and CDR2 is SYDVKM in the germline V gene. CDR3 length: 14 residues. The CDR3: CASSSASGWDEQYF. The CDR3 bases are TGTGCCAGCAGTTCGGCTAGCGGGTGGGACGAGCAGTACTTC. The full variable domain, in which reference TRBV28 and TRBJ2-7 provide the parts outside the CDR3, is DVKVTQSSRYLVKRTGEKVFLECVQDMDHENMFWYRQDPGLGLRLIYFSYDVKMKEKGDIPEGYSVSREKKERFSLILESASTNQTSMYLCASSSASGWDEQYFGPGTRLTVT.

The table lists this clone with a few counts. The CDR3 DNA is TGTGCCAGCAGCTTAGCTTCCTCGGCTCAGGGTGGGTTACCGCAGTTCTTC. As protein: CASSLASSAQGGLPQFF. The genes are TRBV7-2 and TRBJ2-1; a possible D gene is TRBD1 (5 bases). Looked up from germline, CDR1 is SGHTA and CDR2 is FQGNSA. This CDR3 comprises 17 residues. V was shortened by 0 bases and J by 12 bases, with 24 bases between the two germline ends.

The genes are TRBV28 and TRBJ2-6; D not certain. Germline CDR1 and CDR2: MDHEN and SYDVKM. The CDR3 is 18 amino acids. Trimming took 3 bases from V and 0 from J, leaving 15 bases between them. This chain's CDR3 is CASSFLIAAVSGANVLTF. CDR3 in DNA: TGTGCCAGCAGTTTTCTAATCGCGGCGGTCTCTGGGGCCAACGTCCTGACTTTC.

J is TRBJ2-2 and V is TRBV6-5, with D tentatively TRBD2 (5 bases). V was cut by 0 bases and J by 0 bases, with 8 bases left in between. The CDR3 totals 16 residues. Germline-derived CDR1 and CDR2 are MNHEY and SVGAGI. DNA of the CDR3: TGTGCCAGCAGTTACTCGCCGGGGTCGAACACCGGGGAGCTGTTTTTT. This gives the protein CASSYSPGSNTGELFF.

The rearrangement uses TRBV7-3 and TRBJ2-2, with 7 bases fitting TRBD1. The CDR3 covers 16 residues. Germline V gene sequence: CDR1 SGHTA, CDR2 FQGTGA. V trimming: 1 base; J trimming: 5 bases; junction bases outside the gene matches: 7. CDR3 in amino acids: CASSLIQGTVTGELFF. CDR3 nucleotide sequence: TGTGCCAGCAGCTTAATCCAAGGGACAGTTACCGGGGAGCTGTTTTTT.

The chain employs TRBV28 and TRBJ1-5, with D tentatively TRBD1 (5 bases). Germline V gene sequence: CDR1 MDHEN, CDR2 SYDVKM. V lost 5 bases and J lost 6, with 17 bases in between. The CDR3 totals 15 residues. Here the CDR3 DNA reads TGTGCCAGCAGTCCGCGAGGGGAGGTTGGTCAGCCCCAGCATTTT. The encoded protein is CASSPRGEVGQPQHF. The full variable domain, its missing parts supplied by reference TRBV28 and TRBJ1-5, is DVKVTQSSRYLVKRTGEKVFLECVQDMDHENMFWYRQDPGLGLRLIYFSYDVKMKEKGDIPEGYSVSREKKERFSLILESASTNQTSMYLCASSPRGEVGQPQHFGDGTRLSIL.

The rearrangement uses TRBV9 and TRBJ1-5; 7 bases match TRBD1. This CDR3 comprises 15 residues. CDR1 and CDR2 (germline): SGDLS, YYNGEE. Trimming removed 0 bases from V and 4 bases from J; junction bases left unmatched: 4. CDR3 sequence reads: CASSVGAGGNQPQHF. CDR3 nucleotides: TGTGCCAGCAGCGTAGGGGCAGGGGGTAATCAGCCCCAGCATTTT.